This is a list of T cell receptor beta chains from one sample in a study of control samples from healthy donors and cancer patients. This table comes from immunoSEQ multiplex PCR, and its TCRdb copy is limited to in-frame clones, with some not included. The sample has some 51,000 clones, approximately 95% seen once. Sequencing used blood. The receptors stem from a woman between 18 and 29 years old in good health. CDR3s include the opening cysteine and the closing phenylalanine or tryptophan. The D gene is left open where the match is weak. Rows give clone size only sometimes, using once, few, many, or a class for an expanded clone.

d_gene: TRBD2
j_gene: TRBJ2-3
v_gene: TRBV4-3
abundance: -
CDR3aa: CASSQRASGVDTQYF
CDR3nt: TGCGCCAGCAGCCAACGTGCTAGCGGGGTGGATACGCAGTATTTT

d_gene: TRBD1
j_gene: TRBJ1-5
v_gene: TRBV27
abundance: -
CDR3aa: CASSGGGHQPQHF
CDR3nt: TGTGCCAGCTCCGGAGGGGGCCATCAGCCCCAGCATTTT

d_gene: -
j_gene: TRBJ1-6
v_gene: TRBV7-9
abundance: -
CDR3aa: CASSLGPGSPLHF
CDR3nt: TGTGCCAGCAGCTTAGGACCTGGTTCACCCCTCCACTTT

d_gene: TRBD1
j_gene: TRBJ1-6
v_gene: TRBV6-1
abundance: -
CDR3aa: CASSEGTGVSSPLHF
CDR3nt: TGTGCCAGCAGTGAGGGGACAGGGGTTTCTTCACCCCTCCACTTT

d_gene: -
j_gene: TRBJ1-6
v_gene: TRBV6-6
abundance: -
CDR3aa: CASSPGHNSSPLHF
CDR3nt: TGTGCCAGCAGTCCCGGACACAACAGTTCACCCCTCCACTTT

d_gene: -
j_gene: TRBJ2-1
v_gene: TRBV2
abundance: -
CDR3aa: CASSIILSNNEQFF
CDR3nt: TGTGCCAGCAGCATTATACTGTCTAACAATGAGCAGTTCTTC

d_gene: -
j_gene: TRBJ1-5
v_gene: TRBV24-1
abundance: once
CDR3aa: CAPREAGTLRSNQPQHF
CDR3nt: TGTGCCCCACGAGAAGCCGGGACCCTGAGGAGCAATCAGCCCCAGCATTTT

d_gene: -
j_gene: TRBJ1-5
v_gene: TRBV19
abundance: -
CDR3aa: CASSFSAGRSNQPQHF
CDR3nt: TGCGCCAGTAGTTTTTCGGCAGGGCGAAGCAATCAGCCCCAGCATTTT

d_gene: -
j_gene: TRBJ1-6
v_gene: TRBV6-6
abundance: -
CDR3aa: CASSPREGQNSPLHF
CDR3nt: TGTGCCAGCAGCCCCAGGGAGGGCCAGAATTCACCCCTCCACTTT

d_gene: TRBD1
j_gene: TRBJ2-1
v_gene: TRBV9
abundance: -
CDR3aa: CASSVADRVIFAEQFF
CDR3nt: TGTGCCAGCAGCGTAGCCGACAGGGTGATATTTGCTGAGCAGTTCTTC

d_gene: -
j_gene: TRBJ2-7
v_gene: TRBV7-9
abundance: -
CDR3aa: CASSLVGSDNPLYEQYF
CDR3nt: TGTGCCAGCAGCTTAGTGGGGTCGGACAATCCCCTCTACGAGCAGTACTTC

d_gene: -
j_gene: TRBJ2-7
v_gene: TRBV11-3
abundance: -
CDR3aa: CASSAPDRPYEQYF
CDR3nt: TGTGCCAGCAGCGCACCCGACAGGCCCTACGAGCAGTACTTC

d_gene: -
j_gene: TRBJ1-5
v_gene: TRBV30
abundance: -
CDR3aa: CAWSGVTHQSQHF
CDR3nt: TGTGCCTGGAGTGGTGTGACCCACCAATCCCAGCATTTT

d_gene: -
j_gene: TRBJ1-1
v_gene: TRBV7-6
abundance: -
CDR3aa: CASSLKGMNTEAFF
CDR3nt: TGTGCCAGCAGCTTAAAGGGCATGAACACTGAAGCTTTCTTT

d_gene: -
j_gene: TRBJ2-2
v_gene: TRBV11-3
abundance: -
CDR3aa: CASSPRQTGELFF
CDR3nt: TGTGCCAGCAGCCCCCGACAAACCGGGGAGCTGTTTTTT

d_gene: TRBD1
j_gene: TRBJ2-1
v_gene: TRBV5-1
abundance: once
CDR3aa: CASSLGQGNQDEQFF
CDR3nt: TGCGCCAGCAGCTTGGGACAGGGTAACCAGGATGAGCAGTTCTTC

d_gene: -
j_gene: TRBJ2-3
v_gene: TRBV3-1/TRBV3-2
abundance: -
CDR3aa: CASSRRGVTRDSRLTDTQYF
CDR3nt: TGTGCCAGCAGCCGAAGAGGGGTGACACGGGACTCCAGACTCACAGATACGCAGTATTTT

d_gene: -
j_gene: TRBJ2-3
v_gene: TRBV10-3
abundance: -
CDR3aa: CAISESVGWDTQYF
CDR3nt: TGTGCCATCAGTGAGTCGGTGGGTTGGGATACGCAGTATTTT

d_gene: -
j_gene: TRBJ2-5
v_gene: TRBV11-2
abundance: -
CDR3aa: CASSHGGATAQYF
CDR3nt: TGTGCCAGCAGCCACGGCGGGGCTACGGCCCAGTACTTC

d_gene: -
j_gene: TRBJ1-1
v_gene: TRBV5-1
abundance: -
CDR3aa: CASSLIVGEDTEAFF
CDR3nt: TGCGCCAGCAGCTTGATAGTCGGGGAGGACACTGAAGCTTTCTTT

d_gene: TRBD1
j_gene: TRBJ1-1
v_gene: TRBV19
abundance: -
CDR3aa: CASSMVQGVEAFF
CDR3nt: TGTGCCAGTAGTATGGTACAGGGGGTTGAAGCTTTCTTT

d_gene: -
j_gene: TRBJ1-1
v_gene: TRBV7-9
abundance: -
CDR3aa: CASSLSQGGNTEAFF
CDR3nt: TGTGCCAGCAGCTTATCACAGGGAGGTAACACTGAAGCTTTCTTT

d_gene: TRBD1
j_gene: TRBJ1-1
v_gene: TRBV18
abundance: -
CDR3aa: CASSPRRDRVNTEAFF
CDR3nt: TGTGCCAGCTCACCACGCCGGGACAGGGTGAACACTGAAGCTTTCTTT

d_gene: TRBD1
j_gene: TRBJ2-7
v_gene: TRBV12-3/TRBV12-4
abundance: -
CDR3aa: CASSSGQGHEQYF
CDR3nt: TGTGCCAGCAGTTCCGGACAGGGCCACGAGCAGTACTTC

d_gene: -
j_gene: TRBJ1-1
v_gene: TRBV4-2
abundance: -
CDR3aa: CASSQGGNTEAFF
CDR3nt: TGTGCCAGCAGCCAAGGAGGGAACACTGAAGCTTTCTTT

d_gene: -
j_gene: TRBJ2-3
v_gene: TRBV6-5
abundance: -
CDR3aa: CASSTGGTDTQYF
CDR3nt: TGTGCCAGCAGTACAGGAGGCACAGATACGCAGTATTTT

d_gene: -
j_gene: TRBJ1-5
v_gene: TRBV7-8
abundance: -
CDR3aa: CASSLMWGRNQPQHF
CDR3nt: TGTGCCAGCAGCTTAATGTGGGGGAGGAATCAGCCCCAGCATTTT

d_gene: -
j_gene: TRBJ1-2
v_gene: TRBV30
abundance: -
CDR3aa: CAWSTNLGGPYGYTF
CDR3nt: TGTGCCTGGAGTACTAATCTCGGGGGACCCTATGGCTACACCTTC

d_gene: -
j_gene: TRBJ1-4
v_gene: TRBV28
abundance: -
CDR3aa: CASSPYRDGGKLFF
CDR3nt: TGTGCCAGCAGTCCCTACAGGGACGGGGGAAAACTGTTTTTT

d_gene: TRBD2
j_gene: TRBJ2-1
v_gene: TRBV11-3
abundance: -
CDR3aa: CASSLGSGGTYNEQFF
CDR3nt: TGTGCCAGCAGCTTAGGGAGCGGGGGAACCTACAATGAGCAGTTCTTC

d_gene: -
j_gene: TRBJ1-2
v_gene: TRBV18
abundance: -
CDR3aa: CASSPLREWNYGYTF
CDR3nt: TGTGCCAGCTCACCCCTGAGGGAGTGGAACTATGGCTACACCTTC

d_gene: TRBD1
j_gene: TRBJ2-2
v_gene: TRBV29-1
abundance: -
CDR3aa: CSVRTGNTGELFF
CDR3nt: TGCAGCGTACGGACAGGGAACACCGGGGAGCTGTTTTTT

d_gene: TRBD1
j_gene: TRBJ1-4
v_gene: TRBV5-5
abundance: -
CDR3aa: CASSLTGGNEKLFF
CDR3nt: TGTGCCAGCAGCTTGACAGGGGGTAATGAAAAACTGTTTTTT

d_gene: TRBD1
j_gene: TRBJ1-2
v_gene: TRBV5-1
abundance: -
CDR3aa: CASSLEGQGGYGYTF
CDR3nt: TGCGCCAGCAGCTTGGAGGGACAGGGAGGCTATGGCTACACCTTC

d_gene: TRBD1
j_gene: TRBJ1-2
v_gene: TRBV6-5
abundance: -
CDR3aa: CASTPGGYGYTF
CDR3nt: TGTGCCAGCACCCCAGGGGGGTATGGCTACACCTTC

d_gene: -
j_gene: TRBJ1-3
v_gene: TRBV6-6
abundance: -
CDR3aa: CASSYEGGWSGNTIYF
CDR3nt: TGTGCCAGCAGTTACGAGGGGGGATGGTCGGGAAACACCATATATTTT

d_gene: TRBD1
j_gene: TRBJ1-4
v_gene: TRBV4-3
abundance: -
CDR3aa: CASSTLGTGSEKLFF
CDR3nt: TGCGCCAGCAGCACCCTGGGGACAGGGTCCGAAAAACTGTTTTTT

d_gene: -
j_gene: TRBJ2-7
v_gene: TRBV9
abundance: few
CDR3aa: CASSVVGSSYEQYF
CDR3nt: TGTGCCAGCAGCGTAGTAGGGAGTTCCTACGAGCAGTACTTC

d_gene: -
j_gene: TRBJ1-3
v_gene: TRBV15
abundance: -
CDR3aa: CATLTVSGNTIYF
CDR3nt: TGTGCCACCCTGACAGTCTCTGGAAACACCATATATTTT

d_gene: TRBD1
j_gene: TRBJ1-4
v_gene: TRBV5-8
abundance: -
CDR3aa: CASSFGTGMSYSNEKLFF
CDR3nt: TGTGCCAGCAGCTTTGGGACAGGGATGAGCTACTCTAATGAAAAACTGTTTTTT

d_gene: -
j_gene: TRBJ1-5
v_gene: TRBV28
abundance: -
CDR3aa: CASSLRRQVTNQPQHF
CDR3nt: TGTGCCAGCAGTTTGAGACGACAGGTAACAAATCAGCCCCAGCATTTT

d_gene: -
j_gene: TRBJ2-1
v_gene: TRBV6-6
abundance: -
CDR3aa: CASGGHDEQFF
CDR3nt: TGTGCCAGCGGGGGGCACGATGAGCAGTTCTTC

d_gene: -
j_gene: TRBJ2-7
v_gene: TRBV5-1
abundance: -
CDR3aa: CASSFSASYEQYF
CDR3nt: TGCGCCAGCAGCTTCAGCGCCTCCTACGAGCAGTACTTC

d_gene: TRBD1
j_gene: TRBJ1-2
v_gene: TRBV18
abundance: -
CDR3aa: CASSPRQGSGEYGYTF
CDR3nt: TGTGCCAGCTCACCCCGACAGGGTTCAGGGGAATATGGCTACACCTTC

d_gene: -
j_gene: TRBJ2-4
v_gene: TRBV28
abundance: -
CDR3aa: CASSSSSFQGKNIQYF
CDR3nt: TGTGCCAGCAGTTCGTCCTCATTTCAGGGAAAAAACATTCAGTACTTC

d_gene: -
j_gene: TRBJ1-4
v_gene: TRBV3-1/TRBV3-2
abundance: -
CDR3aa: CASSQYFQGPTNEKLFF
CDR3nt: TGTGCCAGCAGCCAATATTTCCAGGGACCCACTAATGAAAAACTGTTTTTT

d_gene: -
j_gene: TRBJ1-1
v_gene: TRBV28
abundance: -
CDR3aa: CASSLSSRMGGTMNTEAFF
CDR3nt: TGTGCCAGCAGTTTAAGCAGCCGGATGGGGGGGACCATGAACACTGAAGCTTTCTTT

d_gene: -
j_gene: TRBJ1-5
v_gene: TRBV5-1
abundance: once
CDR3aa: CASSRTTGNNQPQHF
CDR3nt: TGCGCCAGCAGCCGTACTACAGGGAACAATCAGCCCCAGCATTTT

d_gene: -
j_gene: TRBJ2-7
v_gene: TRBV29-1
abundance: -
CDR3aa: CSVWGNEQYF
CDR3nt: TGCAGCGTTTGGGGCAACGAGCAGTACTTC

d_gene: -
j_gene: TRBJ2-2
v_gene: TRBV4-1
abundance: -
CDR3aa: CASSQSVVGQNTGELFF
CDR3nt: TGCGCCAGCAGCCAATCGGTGGTCGGCCAGAACACCGGGGAGCTGTTTTTT

d_gene: TRBD1
j_gene: TRBJ1-1
v_gene: TRBV29-1
abundance: -
CDR3aa: CSGTGEGTEAFF
CDR3nt: TGCAGCGGGACAGGGGAGGGGACTGAAGCTTTCTTT

d_gene: -
j_gene: TRBJ1-6
v_gene: TRBV6-8
abundance: -
CDR3aa: CASSSTKLHLSYNSPLHF
CDR3nt: TGTGCCAGCAGTTCAACCAAGTTACACCTCTCCTATAATTCACCCCTCCACTTT

d_gene: TRBD1
j_gene: TRBJ1-1
v_gene: TRBV2
abundance: -
CDR3aa: CASSRDRHTEAFF
CDR3nt: TGTGCCAGCAGCCGGGACAGACACACTGAAGCTTTCTTT